These 14 T cell receptor beta chains share one sample of origin, sequenced in a study of cytomegalovirus exposure and HLA in healthy donors. 13 Jbeta primers and 60 Vbeta primers were used for the PCR. Profiled with immunoSEQ multiplex PCR; TCRdb holds only in-frame clones, not every one. The repertoire includes more than 130,000 clones, roughly 76% of them detected once, and approximately 15% sits in the top ten. The material sequenced was PBMCs. Receptors originate from a human donor in good health.

The rearrangement links TRBV4-2 to TRBJ2-5, with TRBD1 identical over 9 bases. The CDR3 length is 15 residues. V was clipped by 1 base and J by 5 bases; unmatched bases: 5. Germline V gene lookup returns CDR1 LGHNA and CDR2 YNFKEQ. Here the CDR3 DNA reads TGTGCCAGCAGCCAAGGGGACAGGGATAGGGAGACCCAGTACTTC. Its translation: CASSQGDRDRETQYF.

The genes are TRBV5-4 and TRBJ2-5, with a tentative D call TRBD2 (5 bases). The CDR3 sequence is 13 residues long. CDR1 is SGHNT, CDR2 YYREEE, per germline (reference sequence). Trimming stripped 0 bases from V and 5 bases from J, with 8 bases between. The CDR3 sequence: CASSLAGSETQYF. In nucleotides, the CDR3 is TGTGCCAGCAGCTTGGCGGGGTCCGAGACCCAGTACTTC.

The chain links TRBV4-1 to TRBJ2-2; D perhaps matches TRBD1 (6 bases). The CDR3 spans 14 residues. V was trimmed by 5 bases and J by 5 bases, leaving 12 bases between them. Germline CDR1 MGHRA, CDR2 YSYEKL. CDR3 DNA sequence: TGCGCCAGCAGCACACCGGGACAAACCGGGGAGCTGTTTTTT. This translates into CASSTPGQTGELFF.

This rearrangement joins TRBV10-3 to TRBJ2-5, with a possible D match to TRBD1 (6 bases). This CDR3 is built from 13 residues. Germline V gene data show CDR1 as ENHRY and CDR2 as SYGVKD. V dropped 1 base and J dropped 3 bases, with 6 bases sitting between them. The CDR3 sequence: CAISEYREETQYF. CDR3 DNA: TGTGCCATCAGTGAGTACAGGGAAGAGACCCAGTACTTC.

J is TRBJ2-7 and V is TRBV2; 9 bases agree with TRBD1. With V trimmed by 7 bases and J by 6 bases, 7 bases remained unmatched. The CDR3 consists of 13 residues. The germline CDR1 and CDR2 sequences are SNHLY and FYNNEI. The CDR3 reads CASTWDRALEQYF. In DNA form, the CDR3 reads TGTGCCAGCACCTGGGACAGGGCCCTCGAGCAGTACTTC.

The chain uses TRBV4-1 and TRBJ2-3; 10 bases map to TRBD2. Losses at the gene ends were 1 base for V and 2 bases for J; bases not matched to a gene: 12. In germline, CDR1 is MGHRA, CDR2 YSYEKL. CDR3 length equals 19 residues. The CDR3 protein is CASSQGPRLLAGPTDTQYF. The DNA for the CDR3 is TGCGCCAGCAGCCAAGGCCCCCGACTACTAGCGGGACCCACAGATACGCAGTATTTT.

This clone was observed a single time. V usage is TRBV6-5 and J usage is TRBJ2-3, with no clear D. CDR1 MNHEY and CDR2 SVGAGI come from the germline V gene. Trimming took 10 bases from V and 5 from J, leaving 7 bases between them. The CDR3 has 10 amino acids. The CDR3 bases are TGTGCCACCCTCGGAGATACGCAGTATTTT. This gives the protein CATLGDTQYF.

The V and J genes are TRBV10-3 and TRBJ2-1, with 7 bases that match TRBD1. The CDR3 is made up of 15 amino acids. The germline V gene has CDR1 ENHRY and CDR2 SYGVKD. V lost 6 bases and J lost 8; bases outside the gene matches: 13. CDR3 sequence: CAISHAETGMDEQFF. The DNA for the CDR3 is TGTGCCATCAGCCATGCTGAGACAGGGATGGATGAGCAGTTCTTC.

The chain joins TRBV11-2 to TRBJ2-2; the D gene is possibly TRBD2 (5 bases). Germline V CDR1 and CDR2: SGHAT, FQNNGV. This CDR3 has 13 amino acids. V dropped 5 bases and J dropped 3 bases, with 7 bases sitting between them. The CDR3 coding sequence is TGTGCCAGCAGCCGGGAATACACCGGGGAGCTGTTTTTT. Translated, it gives CASSREYTGELFF.

The rearrangement uses TRBV19 and TRBJ1-4, with TRBD1 matching over 7 bases. V dropped 7 bases and J dropped 7; count of bases not matched to a gene: 9. Germline CDR1 reads LNHDA; CDR2 reads SQIVND (reference sequence). The CDR3 has 14 amino acids. The CDR3: CASTENRGGEKLFF. The CDR3 DNA sequence: TGTGCCAGTACCGAAAACAGGGGCGGTGAAAAACTGTTTTTT. Full variable domain (remainder filled in from reference TRBV19 and TRBJ1-4): DGGITQSPKYLFRKEGQNVTLSCEQNLNHDAMYWYRQDPGQGLRLIYYSQIVNDFQKGDIAEGYSVSREKKESFPLTVTSAQKNPTAFYLCASTENRGGEKLFFGSGTQLSVL.

The chain uses TRBV5-6 and TRBJ2-5; no firm D call. This CDR3 has 13 residues. Germline loops: CDR1 SGHDT, CDR2 YYEEEE. CDR3 region: CAGLSRGEETQYF. Here the CDR3 DNA reads TGTGCTGGCCTGAGCAGAGGTGAAGAGACCCAGTACTTC.

This chain connects TRBV12-2 to TRBJ2-7; no check of the table's D call, TRBD2, against the DNA was made. TRBV12-2 is a pseudogene. The CDR3 sequence is 12 residues long. The CDR3 DNA sequence: TGTGCAAGTCGTTATACTAGCGGCGAGCAGTACTTC. Its protein product is CASRYTSGEQYF.

The gene calls are TRBV9 and TRBJ2-4; a weak D match, TRBD2 (5 bases). V was cut by 0 bases and J by 1 base, with 11 bases left in between. The CDR3 covers 16 residues. Looked up from germline, CDR1 is SGDLS and CDR2 is YYNGEE. CDR3 sequence reads: CASSVGLSGAKNIQYF. In nucleotides, the CDR3 is TGTGCCAGCAGCGTAGGACTAAGCGGCGCCAAAAACATTCAGTACTTC.

V and J are TRBV6-5 and TRBJ2-7; 9 nucleotides align to TRBD2. This CDR3 has 14 amino acids. J was trimmed by 4 bases and V by 6 bases; bases with no gene match: 7. Per the germline V gene, CDR1 is MNHEY and CDR2 is SVGAGI. For the CDR3, the DNA is TGTGCCAGCAGGGAGACTAGCGGCCTATACGAGCAGTACTTC. Protein product: CASRETSGLYEQYF.